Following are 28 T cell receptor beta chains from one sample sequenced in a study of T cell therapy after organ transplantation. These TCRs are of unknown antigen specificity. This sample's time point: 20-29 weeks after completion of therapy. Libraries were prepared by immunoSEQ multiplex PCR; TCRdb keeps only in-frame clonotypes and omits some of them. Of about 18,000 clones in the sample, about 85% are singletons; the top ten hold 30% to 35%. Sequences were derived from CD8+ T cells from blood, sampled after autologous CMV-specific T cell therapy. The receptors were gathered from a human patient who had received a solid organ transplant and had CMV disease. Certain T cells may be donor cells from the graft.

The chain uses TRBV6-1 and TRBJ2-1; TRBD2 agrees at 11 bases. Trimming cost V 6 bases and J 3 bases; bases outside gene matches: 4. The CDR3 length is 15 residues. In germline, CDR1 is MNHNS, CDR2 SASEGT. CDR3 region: CASSPLAGGYNEQFF. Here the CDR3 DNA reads TGTGCCAGCAGCCCTCTAGCGGGAGGCTACAATGAGCAGTTCTTC.

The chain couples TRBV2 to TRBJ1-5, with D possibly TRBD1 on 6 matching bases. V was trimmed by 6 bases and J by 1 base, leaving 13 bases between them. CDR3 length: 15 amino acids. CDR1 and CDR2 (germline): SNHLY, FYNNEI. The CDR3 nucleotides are TGTGCCAGCAGCTTGGAGGACAGAAGCAATCAGCCCCAGCATTTT. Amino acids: CASSLEDRSNQPQHF.

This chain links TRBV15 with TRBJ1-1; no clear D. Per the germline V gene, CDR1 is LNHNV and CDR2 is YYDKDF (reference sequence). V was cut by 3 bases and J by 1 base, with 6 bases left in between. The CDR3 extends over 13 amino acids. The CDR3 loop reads CATSSGRNTEAFF. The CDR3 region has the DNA TGTGCCACCAGCAGCGGCAGGAACACTGAAGCTTTCTTT. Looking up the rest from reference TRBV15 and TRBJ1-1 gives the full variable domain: DAMVIQNPRYQVTQFGKPVTLSCSQTLNHNVMYWYQQKSSQAPKLLFHYYDKDFNNEADTPDNFQSRRPNTSFCFLDIRSPGLGDTAMYLCATSSGRNTEAFFGQGTRLTVV.

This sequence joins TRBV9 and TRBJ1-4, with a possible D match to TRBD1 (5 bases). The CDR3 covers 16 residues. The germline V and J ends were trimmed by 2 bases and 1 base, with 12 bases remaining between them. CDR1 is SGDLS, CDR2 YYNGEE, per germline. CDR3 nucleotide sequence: TGTGCCAGCAGCGTCGCCCCAGGGCTAACTAATGAAAAACTGTTTTTT. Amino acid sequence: CASSVAPGLTNEKLFF. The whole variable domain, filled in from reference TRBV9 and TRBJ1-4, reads DSGVTQTPKHLITATGQRVTLRCSPRSGDLSVYWYQQSLDQGLQFLIQYYNGEERAKGNILERFSAQQFPDLHSELNLSSLELGDSALYFCASSVAPGLTNEKLFFGSGTQLSVL.

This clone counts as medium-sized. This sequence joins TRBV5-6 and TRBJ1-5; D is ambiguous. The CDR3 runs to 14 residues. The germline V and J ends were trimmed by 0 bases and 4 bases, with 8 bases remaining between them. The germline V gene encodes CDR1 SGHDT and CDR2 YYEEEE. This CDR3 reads CASSLVGLNQPQHF. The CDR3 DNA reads TGTGCCAGCAGCTTGGTAGGGTTGAATCAGCCCCAGCATTTT.

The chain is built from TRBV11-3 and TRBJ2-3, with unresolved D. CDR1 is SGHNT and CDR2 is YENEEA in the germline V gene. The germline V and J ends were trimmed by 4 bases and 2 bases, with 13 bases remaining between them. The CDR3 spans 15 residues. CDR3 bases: TGTGCCAGCAGCTACTCCCACAGAGACACAGATACGCAGTATTTT. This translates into CASSYSHRDTDTQYF.

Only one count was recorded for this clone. This CDR3 reads CASSGWTGAYEQYF. The CDR3 nucleotides read TGTGCCAGCAGCGGATGGACAGGGGCCTACGAGCAGTACTTC. This sequence joins TRBV7-9 and TRBJ2-7; 9 nucleotides align to TRBD1. This CDR3 contains 14 residues. After removal of 5 bases from V and 2 bases from J, the junction contained 4 bases not matched to a gene. Germline V gene data show CDR1 as SEHNR and CDR2 as FQNEAQ (reference sequence).

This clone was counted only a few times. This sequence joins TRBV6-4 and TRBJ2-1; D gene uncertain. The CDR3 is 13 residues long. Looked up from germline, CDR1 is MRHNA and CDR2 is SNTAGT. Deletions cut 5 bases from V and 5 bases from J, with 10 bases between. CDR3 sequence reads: CASSPDENNEQFF. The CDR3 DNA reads TGTGCCAGCAGTCCGGACGAGAACAATGAGCAGTTCTTC.

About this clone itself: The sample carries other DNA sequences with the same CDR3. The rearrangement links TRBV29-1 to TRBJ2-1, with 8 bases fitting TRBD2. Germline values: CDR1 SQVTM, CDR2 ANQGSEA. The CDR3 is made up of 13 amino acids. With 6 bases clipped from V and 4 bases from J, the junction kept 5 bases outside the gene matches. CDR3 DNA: TGCAGCGTCCCCGGGGGGGGATACAATGAGCAGTTCTTC. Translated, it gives CSVPGGGYNEQFF.

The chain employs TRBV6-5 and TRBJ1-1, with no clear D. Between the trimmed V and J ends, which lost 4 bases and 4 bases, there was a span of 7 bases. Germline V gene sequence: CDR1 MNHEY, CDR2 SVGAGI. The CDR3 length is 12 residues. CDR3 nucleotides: TGTGCCAGCAGTTCCCCTGGCACTGAAGCTTTCTTT. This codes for CASSSPGTEAFF.

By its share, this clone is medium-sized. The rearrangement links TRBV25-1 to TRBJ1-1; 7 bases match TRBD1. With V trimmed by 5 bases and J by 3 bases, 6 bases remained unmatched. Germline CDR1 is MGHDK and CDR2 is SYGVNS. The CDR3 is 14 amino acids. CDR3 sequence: CASSIQGRDTEAFF. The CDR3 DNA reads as TGTGCCAGCAGTATACAGGGGCGGGACACTGAAGCTTTCTTT.

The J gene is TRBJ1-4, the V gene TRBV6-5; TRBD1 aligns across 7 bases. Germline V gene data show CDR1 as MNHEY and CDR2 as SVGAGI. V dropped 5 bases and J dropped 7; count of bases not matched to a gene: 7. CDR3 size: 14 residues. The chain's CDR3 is CASSPTGHGEKLFF. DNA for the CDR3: TGTGCCAGCAGTCCGACAGGGCACGGTGAAAAACTGTTTTTT.

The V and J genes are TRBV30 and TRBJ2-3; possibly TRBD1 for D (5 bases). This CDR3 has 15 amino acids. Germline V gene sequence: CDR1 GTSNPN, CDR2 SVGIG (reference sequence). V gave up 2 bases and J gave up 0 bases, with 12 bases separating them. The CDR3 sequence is CAWSMDIPSTDTQYF. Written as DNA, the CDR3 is TGTGCCTGGAGTATGGACATCCCTAGCACAGATACGCAGTATTTT.

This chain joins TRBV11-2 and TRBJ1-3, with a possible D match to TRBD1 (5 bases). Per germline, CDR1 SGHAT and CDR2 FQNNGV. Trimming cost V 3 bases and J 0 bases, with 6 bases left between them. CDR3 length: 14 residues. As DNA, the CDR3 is TGTGCCAGCAGCTTCAGGGTCTCTGGAAACACCATATATTTT. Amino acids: CASSFRVSGNTIYF.

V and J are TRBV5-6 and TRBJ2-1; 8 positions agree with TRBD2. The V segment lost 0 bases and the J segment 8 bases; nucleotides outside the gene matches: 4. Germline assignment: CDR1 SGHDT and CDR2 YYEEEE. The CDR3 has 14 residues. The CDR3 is CASSLVTSVDEQFF. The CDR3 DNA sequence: TGTGCCAGCAGCTTGGTGACTAGCGTCGATGAGCAGTTCTTC.

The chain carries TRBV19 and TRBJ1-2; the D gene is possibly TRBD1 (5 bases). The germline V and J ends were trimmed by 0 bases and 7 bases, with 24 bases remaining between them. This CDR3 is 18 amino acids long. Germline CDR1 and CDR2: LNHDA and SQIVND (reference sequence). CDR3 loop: CASSIDPLGATTGFGYTF. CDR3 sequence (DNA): TGTGCCAGTAGTATAGACCCCCTTGGGGCTACGACGGGGTTTGGCTACACCTTC.

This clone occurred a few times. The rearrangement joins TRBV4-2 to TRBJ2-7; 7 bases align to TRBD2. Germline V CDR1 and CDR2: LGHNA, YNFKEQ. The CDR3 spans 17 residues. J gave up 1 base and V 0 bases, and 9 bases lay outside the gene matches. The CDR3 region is CASSQDRAGRNSYEQYF. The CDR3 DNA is TGTGCCAGCAGCCAAGATAGAGCGGGAAGGAATTCCTACGAGCAGTACTTC.

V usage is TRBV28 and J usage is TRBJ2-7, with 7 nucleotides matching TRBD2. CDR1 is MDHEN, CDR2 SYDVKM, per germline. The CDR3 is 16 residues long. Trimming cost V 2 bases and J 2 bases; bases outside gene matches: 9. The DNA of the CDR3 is TGTGCCAGCAGTTTACCATCTAGCGGTAACGCCTACGAGCAGTACTTC. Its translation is CASSLPSSGNAYEQYF.

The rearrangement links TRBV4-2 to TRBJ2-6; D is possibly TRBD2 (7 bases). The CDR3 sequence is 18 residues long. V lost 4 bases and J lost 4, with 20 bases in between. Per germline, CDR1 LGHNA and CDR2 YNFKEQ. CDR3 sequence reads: CASSPPPGGPGGANVLTF. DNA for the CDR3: TGTGCCAGCAGCCCTCCCCCCGGGGGGCCGGGGGGGGCCAACGTCCTGACTTTC.

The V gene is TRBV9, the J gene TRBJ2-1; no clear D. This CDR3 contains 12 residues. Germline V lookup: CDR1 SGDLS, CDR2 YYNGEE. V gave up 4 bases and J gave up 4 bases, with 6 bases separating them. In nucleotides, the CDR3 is TGTGCCAGCAGCTCCAGATACAATGAGCAGTTCTTC. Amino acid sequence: CASSSRYNEQFF.

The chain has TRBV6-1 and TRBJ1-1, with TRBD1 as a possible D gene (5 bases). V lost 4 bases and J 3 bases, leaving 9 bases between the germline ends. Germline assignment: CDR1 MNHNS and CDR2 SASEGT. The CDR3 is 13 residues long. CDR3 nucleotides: TGTGCCAGCAGTGCTAGAGGGGACACTGAAGCTTTCTTT. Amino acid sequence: CASSARGDTEAFF.

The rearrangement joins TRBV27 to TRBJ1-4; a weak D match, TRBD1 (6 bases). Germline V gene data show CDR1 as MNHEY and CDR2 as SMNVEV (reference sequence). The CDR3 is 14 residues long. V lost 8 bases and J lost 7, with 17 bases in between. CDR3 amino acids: CASSPGGAREKLFF. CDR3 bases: TGTGCCAGCTCCCCTGGGGGGGCGCGTGAAAAACTGTTTTTT. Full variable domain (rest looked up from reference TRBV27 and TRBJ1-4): EAQVTQNPRYLITVTGKKLTVTCSQNMNHEYMSWYRQDPGLGLRQIYYSMNVEVTDKGDVPEGYKVSRKEKRNFPLILESPSPNQTSLYFCASSPGGAREKLFFGSGTQLSVL.

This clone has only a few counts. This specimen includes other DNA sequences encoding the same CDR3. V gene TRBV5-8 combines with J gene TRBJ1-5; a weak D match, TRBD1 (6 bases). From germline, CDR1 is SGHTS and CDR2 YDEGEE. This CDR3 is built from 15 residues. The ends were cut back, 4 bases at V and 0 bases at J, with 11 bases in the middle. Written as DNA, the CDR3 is TGTGCCAGCAGCCTTCAGGGGTATAGCAATCAGCCCCAGCATTTT. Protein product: CASSLQGYSNQPQHF.

Written as DNA, the CDR3 is TGTGCCAGCTCGCCGGACAGTACCTACGAGCAGTACTTC. Protein product: CASSPDSTYEQYF. V gene TRBV18 combines with J gene TRBJ2-7; tentative D call: TRBD1 (6 bases). Germline V CDR1 and CDR2: KGHSH, LQKENI. V was trimmed by 6 bases and J by 2 bases, leaving 11 bases between them. The CDR3 covers 13 residues.

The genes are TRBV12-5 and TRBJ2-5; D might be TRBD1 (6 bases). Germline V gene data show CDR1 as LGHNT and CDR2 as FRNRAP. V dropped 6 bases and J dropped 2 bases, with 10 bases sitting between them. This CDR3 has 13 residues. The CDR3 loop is CASGSGHQETQYF. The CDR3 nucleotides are TGTGCTAGTGGCTCGGGACATCAAGAGACCCAGTACTTC.

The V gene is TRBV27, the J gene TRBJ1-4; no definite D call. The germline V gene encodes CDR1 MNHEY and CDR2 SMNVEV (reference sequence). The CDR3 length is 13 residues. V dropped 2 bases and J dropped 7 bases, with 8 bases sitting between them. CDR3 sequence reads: CASSLGGPEKLFF. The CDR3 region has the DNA TGTGCCAGCAGTTTAGGCGGGCCTGAAAAACTGTTTTTT. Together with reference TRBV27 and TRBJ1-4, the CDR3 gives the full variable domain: EAQVTQNPRYLITVTGKKLTVTCSQNMNHEYMSWYRQDPGLGLRQIYYSMNVEVTDKGDVPEGYKVSRKEKRNFPLILESPSPNQTSLYFCASSLGGPEKLFFGSGTQLSVL.

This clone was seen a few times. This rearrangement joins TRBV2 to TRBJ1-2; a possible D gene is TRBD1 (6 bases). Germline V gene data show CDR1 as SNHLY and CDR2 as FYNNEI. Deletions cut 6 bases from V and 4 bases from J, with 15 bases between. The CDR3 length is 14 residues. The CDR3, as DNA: TGTGCCAGCAGCGATCAGACAGGTGGCTATGGCTACACCTTC. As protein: CASSDQTGGYGYTF.

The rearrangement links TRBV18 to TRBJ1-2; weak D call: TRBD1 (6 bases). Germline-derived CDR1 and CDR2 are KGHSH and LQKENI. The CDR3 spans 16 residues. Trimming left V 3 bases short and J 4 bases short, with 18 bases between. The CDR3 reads CASSPRQDKKAYGYTF. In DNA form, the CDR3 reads TGTGCCAGCTCACCTCGACAGGACAAGAAGGCCTATGGCTACACCTTC.